This TCR beta chain was identified during a study of OX40 agonist ivuxolimab in advanced cancers. Study at large: Ivuxolimab was administered intravenously to patients at 0.01 to 10 mg/kg every 2 weeks. Partial responses were achieved by three patients, of whom one had hepatocellular carcinoma and two had cutaneous melanoma.

The protocol was immunoSEQ multiplex PCR, while the TCRdb copy is restricted to in-frame clones and leaves out a portion. The repertoire holds under 150,000 clones, approximately 94% seen once, with roughly 1% in the top ten. With regard to this clone: Its antigen is not known.

Findings of the study overall: Dosing at 0.1 to 3.0 mg/kg was accompanied by clonal expansion of CD4+ and CD8+ blood T cells by week 6.

With 4 bases clipped from V and 13 bases from J, the junction kept 9 bases outside the gene matches. Germline CDR1 and CDR2: PRHDT and FYEKMQ (reference sequence). The CDR3 runs to 12 residues. The chain combines TRBV13 with TRBJ2-7, with 8 bases that match TRBD1. The sample was CD4+ or CD8+ T cells sorted from blood, taken in a trial of the OX40 agonist ivuxolimab. The sequence was obtained from an adult with an advanced solid tumor such as melanoma, head and neck, liver or kidney cancer. The CDR3 is CASSSPGGSFYF. The CDR3 bases are TGTGCCAGCAGCTCCCCAGGGGGCAGTTTCTACTTC.